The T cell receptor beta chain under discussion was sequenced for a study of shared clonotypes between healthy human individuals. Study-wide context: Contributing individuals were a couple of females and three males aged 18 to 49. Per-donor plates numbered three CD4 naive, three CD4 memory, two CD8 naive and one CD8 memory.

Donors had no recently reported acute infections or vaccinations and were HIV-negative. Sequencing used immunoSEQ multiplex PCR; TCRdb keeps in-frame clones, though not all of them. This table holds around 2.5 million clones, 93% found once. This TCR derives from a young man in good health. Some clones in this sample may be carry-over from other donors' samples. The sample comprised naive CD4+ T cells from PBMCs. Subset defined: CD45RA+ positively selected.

The CDR3 here is CASSLGWRDEQYF. CDR3 coding DNA: TGTGCCAGCAGCTTAGGCTGGAGGGACGAGCAGTACTTC. The gene calls are TRBV13 and TRBJ2-7, with D maybe TRBD2 (6 bases). V shed 0 bases and J shed 5 bases, with 8 bases lying between them. The CDR3 contains 13 residues. Germline V gene data show CDR1 as PRHDT and CDR2 as FYEKMQ (reference sequence).